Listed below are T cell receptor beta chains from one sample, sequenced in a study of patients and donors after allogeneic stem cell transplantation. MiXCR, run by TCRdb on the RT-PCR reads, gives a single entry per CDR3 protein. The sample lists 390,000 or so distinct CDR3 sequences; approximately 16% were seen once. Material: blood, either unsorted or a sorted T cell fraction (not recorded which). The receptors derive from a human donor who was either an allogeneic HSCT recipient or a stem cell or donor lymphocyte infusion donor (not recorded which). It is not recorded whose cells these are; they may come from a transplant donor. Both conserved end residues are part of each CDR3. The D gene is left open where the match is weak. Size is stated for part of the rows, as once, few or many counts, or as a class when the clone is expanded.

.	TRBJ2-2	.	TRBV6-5	TGTGCCAGCAGGGAGACCGGGGAGCTGTTTTTT	CASRETGELFF
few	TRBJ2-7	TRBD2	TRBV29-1	TGCAGCGTTGAGTTATCGACTCTAGCGGGGGCCGACGAGCAGTACTTC	CSVELSTLAGADEQYF
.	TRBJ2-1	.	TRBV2	TGTGCCAGCAGAAATAACTATGAGCAGTTCTTC	CASRNNYEQFF
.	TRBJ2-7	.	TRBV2	TGTGCCAGCAGTGAGGACAGATACGAGCAGTACTTC	CASSEDRYEQYF
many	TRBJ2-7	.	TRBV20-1	TGCAGTGCTAGAGAGGGGGGGGCGAACTCCTACGAGCAGTACTTC	CSAREGGANSYEQYF
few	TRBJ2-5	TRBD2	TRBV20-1	TGCAGTGCTAGGTCGGGACTACCAGAGACCCAGTACTTC	CSARSGLPETQYF
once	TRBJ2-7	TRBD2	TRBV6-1	TGTGCCAGCGGAGTAGCGGGAGGGAACGAGCAGTACTTC	CASGVAGGNEQYF
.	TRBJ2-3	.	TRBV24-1	TGTGCCACCAGTGACCCCGGACCTACTTATACGCAGTATTTT	CATSDPGPTYTQYF
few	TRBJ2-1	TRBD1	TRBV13	TGTGCCAGCAGCTCATCCGGGACAGGTTACAATGAGCAGTTCTTC	CASSSSGTGYNEQFF
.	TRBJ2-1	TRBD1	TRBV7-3	TGTGCCAGCAGCTTCGACAGGGCAAGAAACAATGAGCAGTTCTTC	CASSFDRARNNEQFF
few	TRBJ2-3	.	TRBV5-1	TGCGCCAGCAGCTCGATGACAGGTCAAAGCACAGATACGCAGTATTTT	CASSSMTGQSTDTQYF
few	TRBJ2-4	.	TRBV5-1	TGCGCCAGCAGCCCTCTGGGCGGCCGGATAGCCAAAAACATTCAGTACTTC	CASSPLGGRIAKNIQYF
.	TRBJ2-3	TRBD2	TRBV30	TGTGCCTGGAGTGCCTCGCTAGCGGGAGTAGGATATACGCAGTATTTT	CAWSASLAGVGYTQYF
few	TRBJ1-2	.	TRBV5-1	TGCGCCAGCAGCTTGGAGGGCGGAGGGTATGGCTACACCTTC	CASSLEGGGYGYTF
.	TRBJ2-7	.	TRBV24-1	TGTGCCACCAGTGACGGGGATCGCGAGCAGTACTTC	CATSDGDREQYF
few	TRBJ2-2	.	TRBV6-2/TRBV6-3	TGTGCCAGCAGTTATTCACAGTTGAACACCGGGGAGCTGTTTTTT	CASSYSQLNTGELFF
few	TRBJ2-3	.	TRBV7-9	TGTGCCAGCAGCTACCGACGGGGGACCATCAACACAGATACGCAGTATTTT	CASSYRRGTINTDTQYF
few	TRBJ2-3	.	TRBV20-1	TGCAGTGCGGAAGTACAGGGAGCCCTAACAGATACGCAGTATTTT	CSAEVQGALTDTQYF
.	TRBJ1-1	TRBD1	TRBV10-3	TGTGCCATCAGTGAGTTTCTGGGCAGGGGGCGGATCACTGAAGCTTTCTTT	CAISEFLGRGRITEAFF
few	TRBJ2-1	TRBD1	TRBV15	TGTGCCACCACTACGTGGGACAGCCTTTACAATGAGCAGTTCTTC	CATTTWDSLYNEQFF
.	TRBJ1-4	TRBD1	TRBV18	TGTGCCAGCTCACCCCGACAGGGCCCTAATGAAAAACTGTTTTTT	CASSPRQGPNEKLFF
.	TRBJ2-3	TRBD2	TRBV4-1	TGCGCCAGCAGCCAAGAACATCAGCGGGGGGTTGATACGCAGTATTTT	CASSQEHQRGVDTQYF
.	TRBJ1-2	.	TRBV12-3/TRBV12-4	TGTGCCAGCAGTCGATACAGGTTCGGCTACACCTTC	CASSRYRFGYTF